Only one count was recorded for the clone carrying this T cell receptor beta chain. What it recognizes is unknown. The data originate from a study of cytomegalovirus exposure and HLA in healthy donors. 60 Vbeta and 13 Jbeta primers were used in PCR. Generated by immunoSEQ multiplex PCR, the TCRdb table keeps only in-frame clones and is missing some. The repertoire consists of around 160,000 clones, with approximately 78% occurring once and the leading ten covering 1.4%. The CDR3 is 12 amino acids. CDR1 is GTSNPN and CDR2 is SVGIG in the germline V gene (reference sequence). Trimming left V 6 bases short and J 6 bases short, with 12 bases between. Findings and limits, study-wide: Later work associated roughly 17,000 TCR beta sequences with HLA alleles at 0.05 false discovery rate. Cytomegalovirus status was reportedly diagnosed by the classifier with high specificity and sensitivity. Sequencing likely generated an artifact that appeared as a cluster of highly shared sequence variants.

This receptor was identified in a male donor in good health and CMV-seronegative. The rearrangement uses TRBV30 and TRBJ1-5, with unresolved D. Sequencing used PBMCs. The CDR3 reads CACSLSSQPQHF. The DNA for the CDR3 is TGTGCCTGCTCCCTATCGAGTCAGCCCCAGCATTTT.